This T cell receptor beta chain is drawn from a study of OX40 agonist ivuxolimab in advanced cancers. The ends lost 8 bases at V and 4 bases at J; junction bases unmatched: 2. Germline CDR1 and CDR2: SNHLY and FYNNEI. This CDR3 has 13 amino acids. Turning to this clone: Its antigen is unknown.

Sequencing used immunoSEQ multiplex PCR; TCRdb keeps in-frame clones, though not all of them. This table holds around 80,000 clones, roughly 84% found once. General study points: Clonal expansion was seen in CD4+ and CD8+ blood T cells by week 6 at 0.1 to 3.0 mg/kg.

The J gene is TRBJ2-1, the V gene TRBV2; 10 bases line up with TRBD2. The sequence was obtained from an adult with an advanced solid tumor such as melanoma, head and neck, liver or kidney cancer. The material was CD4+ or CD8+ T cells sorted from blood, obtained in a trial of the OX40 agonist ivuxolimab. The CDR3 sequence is CASATSGYNEQFF. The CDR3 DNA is TGTGCCAGCGCGACTAGCGGGTACAATGAGCAGTTCTTC.